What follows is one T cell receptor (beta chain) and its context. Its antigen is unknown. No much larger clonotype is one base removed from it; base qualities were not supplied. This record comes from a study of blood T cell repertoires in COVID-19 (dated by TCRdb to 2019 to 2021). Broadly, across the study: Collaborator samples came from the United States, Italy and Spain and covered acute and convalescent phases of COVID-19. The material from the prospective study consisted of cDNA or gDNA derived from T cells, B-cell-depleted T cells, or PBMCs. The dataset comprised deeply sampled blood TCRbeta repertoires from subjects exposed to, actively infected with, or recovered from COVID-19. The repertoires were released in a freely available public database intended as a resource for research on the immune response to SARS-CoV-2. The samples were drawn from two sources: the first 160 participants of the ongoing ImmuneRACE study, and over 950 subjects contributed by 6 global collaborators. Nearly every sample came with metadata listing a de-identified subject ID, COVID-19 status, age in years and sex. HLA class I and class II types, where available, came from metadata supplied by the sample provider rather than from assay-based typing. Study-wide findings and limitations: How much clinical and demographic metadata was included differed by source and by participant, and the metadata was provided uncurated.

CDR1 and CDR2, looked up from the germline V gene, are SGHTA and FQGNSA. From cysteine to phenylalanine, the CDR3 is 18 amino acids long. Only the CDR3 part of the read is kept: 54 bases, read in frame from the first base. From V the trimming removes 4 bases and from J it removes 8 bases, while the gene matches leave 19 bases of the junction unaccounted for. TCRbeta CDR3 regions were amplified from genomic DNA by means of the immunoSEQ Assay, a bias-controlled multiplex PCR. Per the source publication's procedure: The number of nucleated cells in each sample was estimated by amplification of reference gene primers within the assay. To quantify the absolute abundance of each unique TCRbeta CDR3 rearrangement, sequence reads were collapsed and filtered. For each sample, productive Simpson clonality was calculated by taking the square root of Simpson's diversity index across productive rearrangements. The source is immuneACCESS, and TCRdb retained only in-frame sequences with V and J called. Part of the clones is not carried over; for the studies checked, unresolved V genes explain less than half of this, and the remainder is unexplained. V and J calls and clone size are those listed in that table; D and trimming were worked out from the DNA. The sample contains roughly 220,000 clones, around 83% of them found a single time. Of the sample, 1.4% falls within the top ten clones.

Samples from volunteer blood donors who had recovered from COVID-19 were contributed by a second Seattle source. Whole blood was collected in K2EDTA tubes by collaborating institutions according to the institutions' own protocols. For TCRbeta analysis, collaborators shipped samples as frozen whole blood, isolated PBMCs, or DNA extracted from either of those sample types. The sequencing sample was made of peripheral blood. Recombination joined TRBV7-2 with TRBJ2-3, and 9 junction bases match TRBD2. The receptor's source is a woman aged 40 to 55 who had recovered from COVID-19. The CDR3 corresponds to CASSYKPGLASVGGTQYF. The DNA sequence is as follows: TGTGCCAGCAGCTATAAACCGGGACTAGCTAGCGTAGGGGGTACGCAGTATTTT.